This T cell receptor beta chain was documented in a study of T cells after yellow fever vaccination. V shed 6 bases, J shed 3 bases, and the junction held 6 bases outside the gene matches. Germline CDR1 is SQVTM and CDR2 is ANQGSEA. The CDR3 contains 13 residues. TCRdb re-called the 5' RACE reads through MiXCR, storing one row per CDR3 protein. This table holds 450,000 to 550,000 distinct CDR3 sequences, 21% found once. The gene calls are TRBV29-1 and TRBJ2-5; 8 bases fit TRBD1. The clonotype originates from a man between 18 and 29 years old who received the YFV17D yellow fever vaccine. Here the sequenced sample was PBMCs, taken approximately 22 days after the first yellow fever vaccination. CDR3: CSVWTGLEETQYF. CDR3 nucleotide sequence: TGCAGCGTCTGGACAGGGCTTGAAGAGACCCAGTACTTC.